The rows below give T cell receptor beta chains drawn from one sample of a study of shared clonotypes between healthy human individuals. Sequenced by immunoSEQ multiplex PCR; TCRdb stores in-frame clones only, minus some. Of under 1 million clones listed, approximately 92% are singletons. The sequenced material came from naive CD8+ T cells sorted from blood. The receptors derive from a man younger than 40 in good health. Both conserved end residues are part of each CDR3. The order of the fields is D gene, clone size, V gene, J gene, CDR3 protein, CDR3 DNA. D genes are given only for firm matches. A clone size is listed for some rows: how often the clone was seen (once, few, many), or a class if it is expanded.

.	.	TRBV18	TRBJ1-1	CASSPFGDMNTEAFF	TGTGCCAGCTCACCTTTTGGGGATATGAACACTGAAGCTTTCTTT
TRBD2	.	TRBV6-1	TRBJ2-1	CASSASLAGAYNEQFF	TGTGCCAGCAGTGCCTCACTAGCGGGAGCCTACAATGAGCAGTTCTTC
.	.	TRBV15	TRBJ2-1	CATSSTGRGNNEQFF	TGTGCCACCAGCAGTACAGGGAGGGGAAACAATGAGCAGTTCTTC
.	.	TRBV11-2	TRBJ1-2	CASSLGAGYGYTF	TGTGCCAGCAGCTTAGGGGCGGGATATGGCTACACCTTC
TRBD1	.	TRBV18	TRBJ2-5	CASSPPDREFGETQYF	TGTGCCAGCTCACCACCAGACAGGGAATTTGGAGAGACCCAGTACTTC
TRBD1	.	TRBV28	TRBJ1-2	CASSLSGTGENYGYTF	TGTGCCAGCAGTTTATCTGGGACAGGGGAAAACTATGGCTACACCTTC
.	.	TRBV13	TRBJ2-5	CASSVRTEKETQYF	TGTGCCAGCAGCGTAAGGACAGAAAAAGAGACCCAGTACTTC
.	once	TRBV7-9	TRBJ2-4	CASSLGADIQYF	TGTGCCAGCAGCTTGGGGGCTGACATTCAGTACTTC
.	.	TRBV5-1	TRBJ1-1	CASSTGTQWDTEAFF	TGCGCCAGCAGCACCGGGACCCAATGGGACACTGAAGCTTTCTTT
TRBD1	.	TRBV10-3	TRBJ1-2	CAISTGQVGDYTF	TGTGCCATCAGTACGGGACAGGTTGGGGACTACACCTTC
.	.	TRBV18	TRBJ2-1	CASSPPTGESYNEQFF	TGTGCCAGCTCACCACCGACAGGCGAGTCCTACAATGAGCAGTTCTTC
.	.	TRBV7-9	TRBJ2-7	CASSPPVGQGLDEQYF	TGTGCCAGCAGCCCGCCAGTGGGGCAGGGGTTGGACGAGCAGTACTTC
.	.	TRBV7-9	TRBJ2-1	CASSSLKDRRNYNEQFF	TGTGCCAGCAGCTCTCTTAAAGACAGGCGGAACTACAATGAGCAGTTCTTC
TRBD1	.	TRBV7-9	TRBJ2-5	CASSRQGEPQETQYF	TGTGCCAGCAGTAGACAGGGGGAACCTCAAGAGACCCAGTACTTC
.	.	TRBV7-6	TRBJ2-2	CASSLGGSGELFF	TGTGCCAGCAGCTTAGGAGGTTCCGGGGAGCTGTTTTTT
TRBD1	.	TRBV9	TRBJ2-1	CASSKGNQRDRGTYNEQFF	TGTGCCAGCAGCAAGGGGAACCAAAGGGACAGGGGGACCTACAATGAGCAGTTCTTC
TRBD2	.	TRBV4-1	TRBJ2-7	CASSPLLAGDTHEQYF	TGCGCCAGCAGCCCACTACTAGCGGGCGACACCCACGAGCAGTACTTC
.	.	TRBV29-1	TRBJ2-1	CSVDVANYNEQFF	TGCAGCGTTGATGTAGCGAACTACAATGAGCAGTTCTTC
TRBD1	.	TRBV27	TRBJ1-5	CASRQGLSNQPQHF	TGTGCCAGCAGACAGGGGCTTAGCAATCAGCCCCAGCATTTT
.	.	TRBV5-1	TRBJ2-7	CASSLEVSVGAGPYEQYF	TGCGCCAGCAGCTTGGAGGTCAGCGTTGGCGCTGGGCCCTACGAGCAGTACTTC